This T cell receptor beta chain was obtained from a study of blood T cell repertoires in COVID-19. Profiled with immunoSEQ multiplex PCR; TCRdb holds only in-frame clones, not every one. The data hold 330,000 or so clones, with roughly 86% observed a single time. V was pared by 0 bases and J by 3 bases, with 5 bases between. The CDR3 runs to 13 residues. Specimen: PBMCs or T cells enriched from blood (not recorded which). This sequence was found in a woman in her twenties or thirties who had been exposed to COVID-19. The chain links TRBV12-3 or TRBV12-4 to TRBJ1-1; no firm D call. CDR3 DNA sequence: TGTGCCAGCAGTTTAGCCGGGGACACTGAAGCTTTCTTT. This gives the protein CASSLAGDTEAFF.